The 9 T cell receptor beta chains in this list originate from one sample, sequenced in a study of blood T cell repertoires in COVID-19. Some clones are missing from TCRdb's copy, which holds only in-frame ones; the method was immunoSEQ multiplex PCR. The table has fewer than 80,000 clones, roughly 75% seen once. Sequences were obtained from peripheral blood. These receptors all stem from a man aged 55 to 70 with COVID-19, enrolled during active disease.

A few counts support this clone. The chain uses TRBV28 and TRBJ2-7; D not certain. Germline CDR1 reads MDHEN; CDR2 reads SYDVKM. This CDR3 is 12 amino acids long. Trimming removed 3 bases from V and 3 bases from J, with 6 bases in between. The CDR3 region is CASSFLSYEQYF. In DNA, the CDR3 is TGTGCCAGCAGTTTCTTGAGCTACGAGCAGTACTTC. The whole variable domain, filled in from reference TRBV28 and TRBJ2-7, reads DVKVTQSSRYLVKRTGEKVFLECVQDMDHENMFWYRQDPGLGLRLIYFSYDVKMKEKGDIPEGYSVSREKKERFSLILESASTNQTSMYLCASSFLSYEQYFGPGTRLTVT.

This clone has more than one count but fewer than ten. The chain couples TRBV7-9 to TRBJ2-5, with D tentatively TRBD2 (5 bases). The V end was cut by 7 bases, the J end by 2 bases, with 11 bases between. Germline lookup yields CDR1 SEHNR and CDR2 FQNEAQ (reference sequence). The CDR3 covers 13 residues. The CDR3 loop is CASTPEGQETQYF. The CDR3 DNA is TGTGCCAGCACACCCGAGGGACAAGAGACCCAGTACTTC.

This chain joins TRBV6-5 and TRBJ1-3; D not resolved. This CDR3 is built from 14 residues. Trimming stripped 7 bases from V and 7 bases from J, with 17 bases between. Germline V CDR1 and CDR2: MNHEY, SVGAGI. The CDR3 sequence: CASIPDGDSNTIYF. The CDR3 nucleotides are TGTGCCAGCATTCCAGACGGAGATTCGAACACCATATATTTT.

Points on this clone: One end of the junction fails to match germline, which may point to a read error. J is TRBJ2-3 and V is TRBV6-6; 10 positions match TRBD2. Looked up from germline, CDR1 is MNHNY and CDR2 is SVGAGI (reference sequence). The CDR3 contains 16 residues. This CDR3 is CASSHSPSGGRDTQYF. The CDR3 DNA reads as TGTGCCAGCAGTCACTCCCCTAGCGGGGGCCGGGATACGCAGTATTTT.

The rearrangement uses TRBV27 and TRBJ1-1; D gene ambiguous. The V gene's germline CDR1 is MNHEY and CDR2 SMNVEV (reference sequence). The CDR3 has 13 residues. V lost 6 bases and J lost 0, with 8 bases in between. Here the CDR3 reads CASRPNLNTEAFF. The CDR3 nucleotides are TGTGCCAGCAGGCCGAACTTGAACACTGAAGCTTTCTTT.

This clone showed up many times. The V and J genes are TRBV5-4 and TRBJ1-2; D is perhaps TRBD1 (5 bases). V lost 5 bases and J lost 5, with 13 bases in between. The germline V gene encodes CDR1 SGHNT and CDR2 YYREEE (reference sequence). This CDR3 has 13 amino acids. This chain's CDR3 is CASRRGEEYGYTF. The CDR3 nucleotides read TGTGCCAGCAGGCGGGGGGAAGAATATGGCTACACCTTC. Variable domain in full (rest from reference TRBV5-4 and TRBJ1-2): ETGVTQSPTHLIKTRGQQVTLRCSSQSGHNTVSWYQQALGQGPQFIFQYYREEENGRGNFPPRFSGLQFPNYSSELNVNALELDDSALYLCASRRGEEYGYTFGSGTRLTVV.

The chain carries TRBV5-1 and TRBJ1-2; a weak D match, TRBD1 (5 bases). In germline, CDR1 is SGHRS, CDR2 YFSETQ. This CDR3 contains 15 residues. V lost 3 bases and J 0 bases, leaving 12 bases between the germline ends. The CDR3 region has the DNA TGCGCCAGCAGCTACGACGGACAAGCTAACTATGGCTACACCTTC. Amino acids: CASSYDGQANYGYTF.

V usage is TRBV3-1 (or the pseudogene TRBV3-2) and J usage is TRBJ1-6, with D unresolved. Germline values: CDR1 LGHDT, CDR2 YNNKEL (reference sequence). The CDR3 consists of 13 residues. V lost 4 bases, J lost 8 bases, and 9 bases lay in between. In DNA form, the CDR3 reads TGTGCCAGCAGCCCAGGATTTGATTCACCCCTCCACTTT. Encoded protein: CASSPGFDSPLHF.

This clone was recorded once. At the DNA level, this CDR3 is encoded by other sequences in the same sample as well. The rearrangement joins TRBV3-1 (or the pseudogene TRBV3-2) to TRBJ1-2, with D unclear. This CDR3 has 14 amino acids. Germline V CDR1 and CDR2: LGHDT, YNNKEL (reference sequence). Trimming stripped 3 bases from V and 7 bases from J, with 15 bases between. The CDR3 nucleotides read TGTGCCAGCAGCCAGCTGCCTAGCTCTATTGGCTACACCTTC. Its protein is CASSQLPSSIGYTF.